A selection of T cell receptor beta chains follows, all from one sample in a study of cytomegalovirus exposure and HLA in healthy donors. Sequencing used immunoSEQ multiplex PCR; TCRdb keeps in-frame clones, though not all of them. This table has roughly 190,000 clones, about 12% appearing once. The source material was PBMCs. Receptors were obtained from a man aged 50-60 years in good health and CMV-seropositive. Each CDR3 is given without its conserved first and last residue. Each record gives: V gene, CDR3 protein.

v_call: TRBV5-1; cdr3_aa: ASSLVDTRSYNEQF
v_call: TRBV5-6; cdr3_aa: ASSMTGLRELF
v_call: TRBV7-9; cdr3_aa: ASSSLGGGRMVDTQY
v_call: TRBV11-2; cdr3_aa: ASSFGTGISYEQY
v_call: TRBV6-6; cdr3_aa: ASSYTGDQPQH
v_call: TRBV4-1; cdr3_aa: ASSQERDSWNTEAF
v_call: TRBV11-3; cdr3_aa: ASSLGGDPLQY
v_call: TRBV6-5; cdr3_aa: ASSEVDSTEAF
v_call: TRBV19; cdr3_aa: ASSTTQGERAF
v_call: TRBV10-3; cdr3_aa: AISDSGTVSGNTIY
v_call: TRBV6-1; cdr3_aa: ASNPWGGENQPQH
v_call: TRBV15; cdr3_aa: ATSRGGGLGDTIY
v_call: TRBV11-2; cdr3_aa: ASSPGGSSYEQY
v_call: TRBV7-9; cdr3_aa: ASSLAAGLNTEAF
v_call: TRBV2; cdr3_aa: ASVNGEGGHETQY
v_call: TRBV29-1; cdr3_aa: SVEVGQGTNTIY
v_call: TRBV5-4; cdr3_aa: ASSRSGGGLETQY
v_call: TRBV7-2; cdr3_aa: ASSLVGLAGGETQY
v_call: TRBV4-3; cdr3_aa: ASSQDVKGALVSPLH
v_call: TRBV4-3; cdr3_aa: ASSQGLAGNQPQH